This entry lists 24 T cell receptor beta chains sequenced from one sample in a study of Ad26.COV2.S vaccination and SARS-CoV-2 variants. Treatment meaning: about 20 received Ad26.COV2.S at low or high dose, single or two shots; about 5 received placebo; per-sample allocation not given. Specimen acquisition occurred on day 63 following the initial vaccine or placebo injection. Sequenced by immunoSEQ multiplex PCR; TCRdb stores in-frame clones only, minus some. The data show a few hundred thousand clones, more than 75% seen once. Source: peripheral blood, taken in a trial of Ad26.COV2.S vaccine versus placebo. The receptor source for this set is a person between 18 and 65 years old who received the Ad26.COV2.S COVID-19 vaccine or a placebo.

V usage is TRBV9 and J usage is TRBJ2-7, with 10 positions matching TRBD1. After removal of 4 bases from V and 4 bases from J, the junction contained 5 bases not matched to a gene. Per the germline V gene, CDR1 is SGDLS and CDR2 is YYNGEE. The CDR3 length is 14 residues. The CDR3, as DNA: TGTGCCAGCAGCCCCCGGGACAGGGGATACGAGCAGTACTTC. Translated: CASSPRDRGYEQYF.

The chain employs TRBV5-4 and TRBJ1-4, with TRBD1 matching 8 bases. CDR3 length: 14 residues. Unmatched junction bases numbered 9, after V lost 4 bases and J lost 10 bases. Germline V gives CDR1 SGHNT, CDR2 YYREEE (reference sequence). Here the CDR3 reads CASSVETGDRKLFF. The CDR3 coding sequence is TGTGCCAGCAGCGTCGAGACAGGGGATCGAAAACTGTTTTTT. The full variable domain, with the rest looked up from reference TRBV5-4 and TRBJ1-4, is ETGVTQSPTHLIKTRGQQVTLRCSSQSGHNTVSWYQQALGQGPQFIFQYYREEENGRGNFPPRFSGLQFPNYSSELNVNALELDDSALYLCASSVETGDRKLFFGSGTQLSVL.

A word on this clone: Germline and junction disagree at one end, which may indicate a read error. As DNA, the CDR3 is TGTGCTAGCAGCTTGGGGACTAGCGGAAACAATGAGCAGTTCTTC. This codes for CASSLGTSGNNEQFF. V and J are TRBV7-7 and TRBJ2-1, with 11 nucleotides matching TRBD2. Germline V gene data show CDR1 as SSHAT and CDR2 as FNYEAQ (reference sequence). The CDR3 spans 15 residues. Full variable domain (missing parts from reference TRBV7-7 and TRBJ2-1): GAGVSQSPRYKVTKRGQDVTLRCDPISSHATLYWYQQALGQGPEFLTYFNYEAQPDKSGLPSDRFSAERPEGSISTLTIQRTEQRDSAMYRCASSLGTSGNNEQFFGPGTRLTVL.

The chain has TRBV5-8 and TRBJ1-5; D is perhaps TRBD1 (5 bases). The V end was cut by 4 bases, the J end by 0 bases, with 14 bases between. Germline CDR1 is SGHTS and CDR2 is YDEGEE. The CDR3 totals 16 residues. The CDR3 region has the DNA TGTGCCAGCAGCCTGGAGTGGGGGGATAGCAATCAGCCCCAGCATTTT. Translated: CASSLEWGDSNQPQHF. Filled out from reference TRBV5-8 and TRBJ1-5, the complete variable domain reads EAGVTQSPTHLIKTRGQQATLRCSPISGHTSVYWYQQALGLGLQFLLWYDEGEERNRGNFPPRFSGRQFPNYSSELNVNALELEDSALYLCASSLEWGDSNQPQHFGDGTRLSIL.

This clone was seen a single time. This chain joins TRBV18 and TRBJ2-5; D ambiguous. The CDR3 has 15 amino acids. Trimming pared 3 bases from V and 2 bases from J, leaving 13 bases between. Germline CDR1 and CDR2: KGHSH and LQKENI. CDR3 amino acids: CASSPLQDKQETQYF. The CDR3 DNA reads TGTGCCAGCTCACCGCTTCAGGATAAACAAGAGACCCAGTACTTC.

The V call is TRBV3-1 (or the pseudogene TRBV3-2), the J call TRBJ1-3; D gene unclear. Germline V CDR1 and CDR2: LGHDT, YNNKEL (reference sequence). CDR3 length: 16 amino acids. V was clipped by 4 bases and J by 0 bases, with 13 bases between them. The CDR3 DNA reads TGTGCCAGCAGCCCTAACGCGGGGTCCTCTGGAAACACCATATATTTT. It is translated as CASSPNAGSSGNTIYF.

This chain uses TRBV6-2 or TRBV6-3 with TRBJ1-4, with D unclear. The CDR3 length is 14 residues. Trimming took off 5 bases at V and 0 bases at J, with 7 bases between the two ends. Germline-derived CDR1 and CDR2 are MNHEY and SVGEGT. The CDR3 DNA is TGTGCCAGCAGTCGATTAGCAACTAATGAAAAACTGTTTTTT. Its protein product is CASSRLATNEKLFF.

This rearrangement joins TRBV30 to TRBJ1-5; D might be TRBD1 (6 bases). CDR1 is GTSNPN, CDR2 SVGIG, per germline (reference sequence). V was pared by 5 bases and J by 4 bases, with 15 bases between. The CDR3 sequence is 14 residues long. The CDR3 is CAWAGGTGNQPQHF. The CDR3 nucleotides read TGTGCCTGGGCGGGAGGAACAGGGAATCAGCCCCAGCATTTT.

The V and J genes are TRBV6-5 and TRBJ1-1; 7 bases map to TRBD1. The V gene's germline CDR1 is MNHEY and CDR2 SVGAGI. The CDR3 consists of 15 residues. V was clipped by 8 bases and J by 7 bases; unmatched bases: 16. The CDR3 DNA reads TGTGCCAGCCCAACCGGGACAGAGGCTACACTTGAAGCTTTCTTT. Protein: CASPTGTEATLEAFF.

The rearrangement joins TRBV7-8 to TRBJ1-3; 9 bases agree with TRBD1. The V and J ends lost 6 bases and 2 bases, in that order; junction bases with no gene match: 5. The germline gives CDR1 SGHVS, CDR2 FQNEAQ. CDR3 size: 15 residues. Here the CDR3 DNA reads TGTGCCAGCAGGTCTGGACAGGGGACTGGAAACACCATATATTTT. Its translation is CASRSGQGTGNTIYF.

This sequence joins TRBV14 and TRBJ2-3, with TRBD2 matching 11 bases. V lost 3 bases and J lost 2; bases outside the gene matches: 4. CDR1 and CDR2 from the germline V gene are SGHDN and FVKESK. The CDR3 runs to 16 residues. The CDR3 region has the DNA TGTGCCAGCAGCCACGCACTAGCGGGGGCCACAGATACGCAGTATTTT. Encoded protein: CASSHALAGATDTQYF.

The rearrangement joins TRBV2 to TRBJ2-3, with 7 bases aligning to TRBD2. CDR3 length: 14 amino acids. Germline trimming cut 6 bases from V and 3 bases from J; bases unmatched to any gene: 6. Germline V lookup: CDR1 SNHLY, CDR2 FYNNEI. The chain's CDR3 is CASRAGPVTDTQYF. The CDR3 bases are TGTGCCAGCAGAGCGGGGCCCGTAACAGATACGCAGTATTTT.

CDR3 coding DNA: TGTGCCAGTAGTATAGGGCGGTCGAGCAATCAGCCCCAGCATTTT. Translation: CASSIGRSSNQPQHF. J is TRBJ1-5 and V is TRBV19; D gene ambiguous. Trimming pared 1 base from V and 1 base from J, leaving 8 bases between. Per germline, CDR1 LNHDA and CDR2 SQIVND (reference sequence). The CDR3 spans 15 residues.

This chain joins TRBV6-5 and TRBJ2-7, with TRBD1 identical over 7 bases. The CDR3 is 14 residues long. The germline V gene encodes CDR1 MNHEY and CDR2 SVGAGI. The junction had 3 bases not matched to a gene; V was cut back by 0 bases and J by 4 bases. CDR3 sequence (DNA): TGTGCCAGCAGTTACTCTACAGGGGATTACGAGCAGTACTTC. Protein sequence: CASSYSTGDYEQYF.

The chain couples TRBV7-8 to TRBJ1-1; 7 bases are shared with TRBD1. Germline-derived CDR1 and CDR2 are SGHVS and FQNEAQ. Germline trimming cut 3 bases from V and 5 bases from J; bases unmatched to any gene: 9. The CDR3 sequence is 15 residues long. The chain's CDR3 is CASSFTGVGETEAFF. CDR3 coding DNA: TGTGCCAGCAGCTTTACAGGGGTTGGCGAGACTGAAGCTTTCTTT.

This chain joins TRBV27 and TRBJ1-1; D ambiguous. The germline V and J ends were trimmed by 6 bases and 1 base, with 12 bases remaining between them. The CDR3 totals 14 residues. Germline V lookup: CDR1 MNHEY, CDR2 SMNVEV (reference sequence). The CDR3 region is CASSLDGQNTEAFF. CDR3 nucleotide sequence: TGTGCCAGCAGCCTGGACGGTCAGAACACTGAAGCTTTCTTT.

The chain links TRBV27 to TRBJ2-7, with no clear D. There are 13 residues in the CDR3. Trimming pared 8 bases from V and 3 bases from J, leaving 14 bases between. Germline V gene sequence: CDR1 MNHEY, CDR2 SMNVEV (reference sequence). Here the CDR3 reads CASSLPGHYEQYF. The CDR3 DNA reads as TGTGCCAGCTCACTCCCTGGGCACTACGAGCAGTACTTC.

The V gene is TRBV30, the J gene TRBJ1-2; 7 bases are shared with TRBD1. The V segment lost 4 bases and the J segment 4 bases; nucleotides outside the gene matches: 12. The germline CDR1 and CDR2 sequences are GTSNPN and SVGIG (reference sequence). The CDR3 length is 15 residues. CDR3 in DNA: TGTGCCTGGAAATACAGGGGACGAGGTGGCTATGGCTACACCTTC. It is translated as CAWKYRGRGGYGYTF. The full variable domain, in which reference TRBV30 and TRBJ1-2 provide the parts outside the CDR3, is SQTIHQWPATLVQPVGSPLSLECTVEGTSNPNLYWYRQAAGRGLQLLFYSVGIGQISSEVPQNLSASRPQDRQFILSSKKLLLSDSGFYLCAWKYRGRGGYGYTFGSGTRLTVV.

The chain recombines TRBV6-5 with TRBJ2-2; possible D gene TRBD1, 6 bases. Trimming shortened V by 6 bases and J by 6 bases, and 14 bases separated the two germline ends. This CDR3 has 14 amino acids. In germline, CDR1 is MNHEY, CDR2 SVGAGI. For the CDR3, the DNA is TGTGCCAGCAGGGGGACACCTCAGGCCGGGGAGCTGTTTTTT. Encoded protein: CASRGTPQAGELFF.

J is TRBJ1-5 and V is TRBV20-1; D not certain. Germline CDR1 and CDR2: DFQATT and SNEGSKA (reference sequence). The CDR3 totals 17 residues. The V gene lost 3 bases and the J gene lost 0 bases, with 18 bases spanning the gap. CDR3 protein: CSASGDTGLYSNQPQHF. CDR3 bases: TGCAGTGCTAGTGGTGACACTGGACTTTATAGCAATCAGCCCCAGCATTTT.

The CDR3 bases are TGTGCTAGTGGTTTTAGGGGCGGCATGAACACTGAAGCTTTCTTT. Its translation: CASGFRGGMNTEAFF. This chain uses TRBV12-5 with TRBJ1-1; tentative D call: TRBD1 (5 bases). Germline V lookup: CDR1 LGHNT, CDR2 FRNRAP. V was cut by 3 bases and J by 0 bases, with 11 bases left in between. This CDR3 is built from 15 residues.

The V call is TRBV11-3, the J call TRBJ2-1, with 9 bases identical to TRBD2. J lost 4 bases, V lost 4 bases, and 8 bases had no gene match. The CDR3 consists of 16 residues. Germline CDR1 reads SGHNT; CDR2 reads YENEEA. The CDR3 sequence is CASSSTTSGRYNEQFF. The CDR3 DNA reads as TGTGCCAGCAGCTCGACCACTAGCGGGCGATACAATGAGCAGTTCTTC.

CDR3 region: CASSLSTGGRAKNIQYF. CDR3 nucleotides: TGTGCCAGCAGTTTATCGACGGGGGGCCGGGCCAAAAACATTCAGTACTTC. The chain carries TRBV27 and TRBJ2-4, with a possible D match to TRBD2 (7 bases). CDR3 length: 17 amino acids. V dropped 0 bases and J dropped 1 base, with 13 bases sitting between them. In germline, CDR1 is MNHEY, CDR2 SMNVEV (reference sequence).

This rearrangement joins TRBV4-2 to TRBJ1-5; D possibly corresponds to TRBD1 (5 bases). CDR3 length equals 15 residues. The V end was cut by 0 bases, the J end by 5 bases, with 11 bases between. Germline CDR1 is LGHNA and CDR2 is YNFKEQ. CDR3 sequence (DNA): TGTGCCAGCAGCCAAGAAGCAGGGCCGGATCAGCCCCAGCATTTT. It is translated as CASSQEAGPDQPQHF.